Detailed here is one TCR beta chain. What it recognizes is unknown. This specimen comes from a study of cytomegalovirus exposure and HLA in healthy donors. Notes on the study in general: TCR beta V- and J-gene trimming was later associated with a missense DCLRE1C variant. Researchers reportedly found TCR beta sequences accurately predicted most subjects' HLA-A and HLA-B alleles.

With 60 Vbeta and 13 Jbeta primers, the PCR was carried out. Produced via immunoSEQ multiplex PCR; TCRdb's table is partial and in-frame only. Of under 200,000 clones in the sample, roughly 85% are singletons; the top ten hold 8.5%. Trimming pared 0 bases from V and 5 bases from J, leaving 15 bases between. The CDR3 runs to 15 residues. Germline lookup yields CDR1 SGDLS and CDR2 YYNGEE. The sample was PBMCs. The chain employs TRBV9 and TRBJ2-7, with a possible D match to TRBD1 (6 bases). This TCR was recovered from a male donor in good health and CMV-seropositive. The CDR3 DNA reads as TGTGCCAGCAGCGTAGATGGGACAACAAGCGACGAGCAGTACTTC. It encodes CASSVDGTTSDEQYF.